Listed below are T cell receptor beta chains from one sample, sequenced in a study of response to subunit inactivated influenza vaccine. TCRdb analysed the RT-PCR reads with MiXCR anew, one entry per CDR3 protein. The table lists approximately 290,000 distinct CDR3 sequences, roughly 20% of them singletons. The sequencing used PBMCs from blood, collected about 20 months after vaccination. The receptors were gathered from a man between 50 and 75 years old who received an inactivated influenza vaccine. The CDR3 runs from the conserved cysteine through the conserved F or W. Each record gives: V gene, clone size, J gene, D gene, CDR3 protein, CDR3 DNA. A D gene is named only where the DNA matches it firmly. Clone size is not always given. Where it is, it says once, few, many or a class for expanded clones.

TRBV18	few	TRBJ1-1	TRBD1	CASSPTAQGARGTEAFF	TGTGCCAGCTCACCAACGGCCCAGGGGGCGCGCGGCACTGAAGCTTTCTTT
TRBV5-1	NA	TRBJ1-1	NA	CASSLKSPEAEAFF	TGCGCCAGCAGCTTGAAATCTCCCGAGGCTGAAGCTTTCTTT
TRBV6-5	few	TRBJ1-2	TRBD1	CASSYSTGQGDLGGYTF	TGTGCCAGCAGTTACTCGACGGGACAGGGGGACCTAGGGGGCTACACCTTC
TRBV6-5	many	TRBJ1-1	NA	CASATTGTEAFF	TGTGCCAGCGCGACCACAGGCACTGAAGCTTTCTTT
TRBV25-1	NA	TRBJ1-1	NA	CASSDSGRGEAFF	TGTGCCAGCAGTGATTCGGGCAGGGGCGAAGCTTTCTTT
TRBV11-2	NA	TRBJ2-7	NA	CASSNPTQPNYEQYF	TGTGCCAGCAGCAACCCGACTCAACCAAATTACGAGCAGTACTTC
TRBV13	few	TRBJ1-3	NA	CASSAKSQNYYSGNTIYF	TGTGCCAGCAGCGCTAAATCGCAGAACTACTACTCTGGAAACACCATATATTTT
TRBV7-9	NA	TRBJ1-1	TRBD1	CASSPDRGILMGTEAFF	TGTGCCAGCAGCCCGGACAGGGGGATTCTAATGGGAACTGAAGCTTTCTTT
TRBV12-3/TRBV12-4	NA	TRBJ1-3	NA	CASSTRSGNTIYF	TGTGCCAGCAGCACAAGATCTGGAAACACCATATATTTT
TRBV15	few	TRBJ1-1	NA	CATSSVPGAGNTEAFF	TGTGCCACCAGCAGCGTCCCCGGAGCGGGGAACACTGAAGCTTTCTTT
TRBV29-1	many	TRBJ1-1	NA	CSVENRDTEAFF	TGCAGCGTAGAAAACCGGGACACTGAAGCTTTCTTT
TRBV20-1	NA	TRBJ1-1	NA	CSARYGGANTEAFF	TGCAGTGCTAGGTATGGTGGGGCGAACACTGAAGCTTTCTTT
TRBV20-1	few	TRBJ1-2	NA	CSARDRILGPSPYGYTF	TGCAGTGCTAGAGATAGAATTCTGGGACCCTCCCCCTATGGCTACACCTTC
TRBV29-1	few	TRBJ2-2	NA	CSGERNTGELFF	TGCAGCGGCGAGAGGAACACCGGGGAGCTGTTTTTT
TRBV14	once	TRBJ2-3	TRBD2	CASSLSGGRLDTQYF	TGTGCCAGCAGCCTCTCGGGGGGGAGGCTGGATACGCAGTATTTT
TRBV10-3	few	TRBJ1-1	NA	CAISALGQKNTEAFF	TGTGCCATCAGTGCATTGGGGCAGAAGAACACTGAAGCTTTCTTT
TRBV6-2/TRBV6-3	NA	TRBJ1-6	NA	CASSYSGDSPLHF	TGTGCCAGCAGTTACTCGGGCGACTCACCCCTCCACTTT
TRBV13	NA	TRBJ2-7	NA	CASSSGPTWSYEQYF	TGTGCCAGCAGCTCGGGTCCGACCTGGTCCTACGAGCAGTACTTC
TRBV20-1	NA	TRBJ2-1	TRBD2	CSAPGLAASYNEQFF	TGCAGTGCCCCTGGACTAGCGGCCTCCTACAATGAGCAGTTCTTC
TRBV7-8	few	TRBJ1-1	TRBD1	CASIQGGADTEAFF	TGTGCCAGCATCCAGGGGGGAGCGGACACTGAAGCTTTCTTT
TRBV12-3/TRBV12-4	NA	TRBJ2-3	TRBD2	CASSLGTSGVRTDTQYF	TGTGCCAGCAGTCTAGGGACTAGCGGGGTACGCACAGATACGCAGTATTTT
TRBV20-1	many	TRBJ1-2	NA	CSAALGNYGYTF	TGCAGTGCCGCGCTAGGGAACTATGGCTACACCTTC
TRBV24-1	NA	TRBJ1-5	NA	CATSESGLGNQPQHF	TGTGCCACCAGTGAATCAGGGCTTGGCAATCAGCCCCAGCATTTT
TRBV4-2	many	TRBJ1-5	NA	CASSQDGTTTNQPQHF	TGTGCCAGCAGCCAAGATGGCACTACTACAAATCAGCCCCAGCATTTT
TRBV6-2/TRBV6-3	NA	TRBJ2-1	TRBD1	CASRSTGPRNEQFF	TGTGCCAGCAGGTCGACAGGGCCTAGGAATGAGCAGTTCTTC
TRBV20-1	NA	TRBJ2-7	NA	CSARDLLYEQYF	TGCAGTGCTAGGGACTTACTCTACGAGCAGTACTTC
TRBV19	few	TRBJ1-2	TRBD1	CASRHGQGASGYTF	TGTGCCAGTAGACACGGACAGGGGGCGTCTGGCTACACCTTC
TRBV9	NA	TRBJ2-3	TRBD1	CASSEGRGQVDTQYF	TGTGCCAGCAGCGAGGGCAGGGGGCAAGTAGATACGCAGTATTTT
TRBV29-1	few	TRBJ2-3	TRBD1	CSVVEVGQRDTQYF	TGCAGCGTTGTAGAAGTGGGACAGCGAGATACGCAGTATTTT
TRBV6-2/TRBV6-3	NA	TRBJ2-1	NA	CASSYQGLGEQFF	TGTGCCAGCAGTTATCAGGGGCTTGGCGAGCAGTTCTTC
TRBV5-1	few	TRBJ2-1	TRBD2	CASSLVAGGSYNEQFF	TGCGCCAGCAGCTTGGTTGCGGGGGGATCCTACAATGAGCAGTTCTTC
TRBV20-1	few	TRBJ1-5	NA	CSARDQRRINQPQHF	TGCAGTGCTAGAGATCAAAGACGGATCAATCAGCCCCAGCATTTT
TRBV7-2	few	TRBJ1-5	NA	CASSLGYGGRYSPQHF	TGTGCCAGCAGCTTAGGTTATGGGGGCAGGTACTCACCCCAGCATTTT
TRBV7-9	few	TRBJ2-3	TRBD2	CASSIGTSGPTDTQYF	TGTGCCAGCAGCATCGGGACTAGCGGACCCACAGATACGCAGTATTTT
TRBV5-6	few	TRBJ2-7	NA	CASSFPGENYEQYF	TGTGCCAGCAGCTTTCCGGGCGAGAACTACGAGCAGTACTTC
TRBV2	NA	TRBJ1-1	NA	CASSVVIQNTEAFF	TGTGCCAGCAGTGTGGTAATCCAGAACACTGAAGCTTTCTTT
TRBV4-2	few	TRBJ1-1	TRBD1	CASSQTPGGNTEAFF	TGTGCCAGCAGCCAAACCCCAGGGGGGAACACTGAAGCTTTCTTT
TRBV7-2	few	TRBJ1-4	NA	CASSLANRNEKLFF	TGTGCCAGCAGCTTGGCAAATCGGAATGAAAAACTGTTTTTT
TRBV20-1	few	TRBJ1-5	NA	CSASWNRVGQPQHF	TGCAGTGCTTCCTGGAACAGGGTGGGACAGCCCCAGCATTTT
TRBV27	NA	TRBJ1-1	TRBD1	CASSLWGTGGGNTEAFF	TGTGCCAGCAGTTTATGGGGAACAGGGGGCGGGAACACTGAAGCTTTCTTT
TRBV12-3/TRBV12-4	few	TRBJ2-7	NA	CASSQGSGTHYYEQYF	TGTGCCAGCAGTCAAGGCTCCGGGACACACTACTACGAGCAGTACTTC
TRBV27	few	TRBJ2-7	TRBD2	CASSSRLAGPVYEQYF	TGTGCCAGCAGTTCAAGACTAGCGGGACCAGTCTACGAGCAGTACTTC
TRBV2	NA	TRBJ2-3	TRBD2	CASSEAPAGEQYF	TGTGCCAGCAGTGAAGCGCCAGCGGGGGAGCAGTATTTT
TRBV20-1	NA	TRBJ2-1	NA	CSARSAALREQFF	TGCAGTGCTAGGTCGGCCGCCCTGCGGGAGCAGTTCTTC
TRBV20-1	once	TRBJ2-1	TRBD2	CSAPGLAGNEQFF	TGCAGTGCTCCGGGACTAGCCGGCAATGAGCAGTTCTTC
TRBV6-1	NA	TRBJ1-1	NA	CASRSIDRNTEAFF	TGTGCCAGCAGATCCATAGACAGAAACACTGAAGCTTTCTTT
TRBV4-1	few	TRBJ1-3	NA	CASTTVPGTGNTIYF	TGCGCCAGCACAACGGTCCCGGGGACTGGAAACACCATATATTTT
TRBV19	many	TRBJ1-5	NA	CASSMAGFSNQPQHF	TGTGCCAGTAGTATGGCGGGATTTAGCAATCAGCCCCAGCATTTT
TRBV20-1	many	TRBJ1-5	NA	CSARPHRDYQPQHF	TGCAGTGCTAGACCACACAGGGACTATCAGCCCCAGCATTTT
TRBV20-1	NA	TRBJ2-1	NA	CSARDPLNNEQFF	TGCAGTGCTAGAGACCCTTTAAACAATGAGCAGTTCTTC
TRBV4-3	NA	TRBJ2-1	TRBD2	CASSQDLAGLYNEQFF	TGCGCCAGCAGCCAAGATTTAGCGGGGCTATACAATGAGCAGTTCTTC
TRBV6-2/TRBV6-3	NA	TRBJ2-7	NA	CASTRGGWRDEQYF	TGTGCCAGCACCAGAGGTGGGTGGCGAGACGAGCAGTACTTC
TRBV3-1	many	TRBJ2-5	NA	CASSHSQRGVQETQYF	TGTGCCAGCAGCCATTCTCAACGAGGGGTACAAGAGACCCAGTACTTC
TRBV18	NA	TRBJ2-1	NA	CASSPPTSSYNEQFF	TGTGCCAGCTCACCACCGACTAGCTCCTACAATGAGCAGTTCTTC